This entry is about one T cell receptor (beta chain). Its antigen is not known. The data belong to a study of cytomegalovirus exposure and HLA in healthy donors. The PCR was carried out with 60 Vbeta primers and 13 Jbeta primers. The repertoire was sequenced with immunoSEQ multiplex PCR; TCRdb's copy has only in-frame clones and lacks some. The sample records some 180,000 clones, under 85% being singletons. Germline V gene sequence: CDR1 MDHEN, CDR2 SYDVKM. V was clipped by 6 bases and J by 6 bases, with 21 bases between them. CDR3 length: 15 residues. The study's findings and limits: The authors enumerated roughly 180 TCR beta chains as linked to cytomegalovirus.

The chain recombines TRBV28 with TRBJ2-7; D perhaps matches TRBD2 (6 bases). Sequencing used PBMCs. The clonotype originates from a male donor in good health and CMV-seronegative. The CDR3 loop reads CASSAPAGSGSEQYF. In nucleotides, the CDR3 is TGTGCCAGCAGCGCTCCAGCGGGCTCCGGTTCCGAGCAGTACTTC.